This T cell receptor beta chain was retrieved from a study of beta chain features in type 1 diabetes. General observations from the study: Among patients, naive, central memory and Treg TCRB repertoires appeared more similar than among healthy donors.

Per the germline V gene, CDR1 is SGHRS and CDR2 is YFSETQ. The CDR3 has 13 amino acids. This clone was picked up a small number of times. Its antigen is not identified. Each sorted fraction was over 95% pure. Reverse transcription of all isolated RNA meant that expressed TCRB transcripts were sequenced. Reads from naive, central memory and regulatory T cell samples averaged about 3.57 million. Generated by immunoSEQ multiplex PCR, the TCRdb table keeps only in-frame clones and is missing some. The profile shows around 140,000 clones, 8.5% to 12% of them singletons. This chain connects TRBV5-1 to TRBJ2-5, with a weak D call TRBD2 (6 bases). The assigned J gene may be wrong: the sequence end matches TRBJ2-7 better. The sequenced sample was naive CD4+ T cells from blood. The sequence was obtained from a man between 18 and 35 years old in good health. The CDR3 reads CASSGTETYEQYF. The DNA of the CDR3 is TGCGCCAGCAGCGGGACTGAAACCTACGAGCAGTACTTC.